This T cell receptor beta chain was identified during a study of T cell responses to AZD1222 COVID-19 vaccine. Study-level background: Whether given at about 4 or about 12 weeks, second doses were pooled.

Assay: immunoSEQ multiplex PCR; the TCRdb copy retains only in-frame clones and omits some. The sample has 100,000 to 150,000 clones, approximately 88% seen once; the top ten hold around 30%. This clone was picked up a small number of times. Germline CDR1 reads ENHRY; CDR2 reads SYGVKD. The CDR3 is 12 residues long. V lost 3 bases and J lost 6, with 8 bases in between. The sequenced sample was peripheral blood, obtained on day 0 of AZD1222 vaccination. V is TRBV10-3 and J is TRBJ1-2; D remains ambiguous. This clonotype originated in an adult in good health. This CDR3 is CAISDLAHGYTF. In nucleotides, the CDR3 is TGTGCCATCAGTGATCTAGCTCATGGCTACACCTTC.